Here is one T cell receptor (beta chain) with its context. Its specificity is unknown. Per the germline V gene, CDR1 is LNHDA and CDR2 is SQIVND (reference sequence). J gave up 5 bases and V 3 bases, and 5 bases lay outside the gene matches. This CDR3 has 15 amino acids. A history of autoimmune disease or systemic immunosuppression excluded patients. This record comes from a study of OX40 agonist ivuxolimab in advanced cancers. Study context: Ivuxolimab, which is an agonistic anti-OX40 (CD134) antibody, was administered to the patients. The study, taken as a whole, reports: Certain nonresponding patients likewise had low normalized T-cell clonal expansion. Dose levels from 0.1 to 3.0 mg/kg saw CD4+ and CD8+ blood T cells expand clonally by week 6.

Clones were sequenced by immunoSEQ multiplex PCR, and TCRdb holds only the in-frame ones, with some missing. Of 62,000 or so clones in the sample, around four fifths were seen once. The clonotype originates from an adult with an advanced solid tumor such as melanoma, head and neck, liver or kidney cancer. J is TRBJ2-5 and V is TRBV19, with 11 nucleotides matching TRBD2. This specimen was CD4+ or CD8+ T cells sorted from blood, taken in a trial of the OX40 agonist ivuxolimab. The CDR3 sequence is CASSILAGGSETQYF. The CDR3 nucleotides read TGTGCCAGTAGTATTCTAGCGGGAGGATCCGAGACCCAGTACTTC.